The 9 T cell receptor beta chains in this list originate from one sample, sequenced in a study of OX40 agonist ivuxolimab in advanced cancers. Only in-frame clones appear in the TCRdb table, and some are missing; sequencing was by immunoSEQ multiplex PCR. This table holds approximately 74,000 clones, around 79% found once. The material sequenced was CD4+ or CD8+ T cells sorted from blood, taken in a trial of the OX40 agonist ivuxolimab. Source of these receptors: an adult with an advanced solid tumor such as melanoma, head and neck, liver or kidney cancer.

The count of this clone is one. J is TRBJ2-7 and V is TRBV13; TRBD1 might be the D (6 bases). Germline CDR1 PRHDT, CDR2 FYEKMQ (reference sequence). V was shortened by 6 bases and J by 6 bases, with 12 bases between the two germline ends. The CDR3 totals 12 residues. The CDR3: CASRGTTLEQYF. The CDR3 coding sequence is TGTGCCAGCAGGGGGACAACCCTCGAGCAGTACTTC. Full variable domain (missing parts from reference TRBV13 and TRBJ2-7): AAGVIQSPRHLIKEKRETATLKCYPIPRHDTVYWYQQGPGQDPQFLISFYEKMQSDKGSIPDRFSAQQFSDYHSELNMSSLELGDSALYFCASRGTTLEQYFGPGTRLTVT.

This clone was observed a single time. This chain uses TRBV19 with TRBJ2-2, with 8 bases aligning to TRBD2. With 4 bases clipped from V and 5 bases from J, the junction kept 6 bases outside the gene matches. The germline gives CDR1 LNHDA, CDR2 SQIVND (reference sequence). The CDR3 contains 15 residues. The CDR3 protein is CASSKQRGLTGELFF. The CDR3 DNA is TGTGCCAGTAGTAAGCAGCGGGGGCTGACCGGGGAGCTGTTTTTT.

This clone was counted a few times. The rearrangement uses TRBV12-5 and TRBJ1-2; D is undetermined. Germline V gives CDR1 LGHNT, CDR2 FRNRAP. The V end lost 6 bases, the J end lost 6 bases, and 14 bases lay between the germline ends. The CDR3 length is 13 residues. As DNA, the CDR3 is TGTGCTAGTGGCTCAACAGAGCTTAATGGCTACACCTTC. This encodes CASGSTELNGYTF.

This clone has more than one count but fewer than ten. The chain uses TRBV2 and TRBJ1-6; no clear D gene. V dropped 7 bases and J dropped 11 bases, with 15 bases sitting between them. This CDR3 has 13 residues. Germline V lookup: CDR1 SNHLY, CDR2 FYNNEI. CDR3 coding DNA: TGTGCCAGCAACTCCAATTTTAGGGCACCCCTCCACTTT. Its protein product is CASNSNFRAPLHF.

The chain recombines TRBV5-5 with TRBJ2-1, with 8 bases that match TRBD1. The germline V gene encodes CDR1 SGHKS and CDR2 YYEKEE (reference sequence). With V trimmed by 4 bases and J by 0 bases, 6 bases remained unmatched. There are 16 residues in the CDR3. In nucleotides, the CDR3 is TGTGCCAGCAGCCGGGACAGGAGTCACTCCTACAATGAGCAGTTCTTC. Translating gives CASSRDRSHSYNEQFF. Complete variable domain (other parts from reference TRBV5-5 and TRBJ2-1): DAGVTQSPTHLIKTRGQQVTLRCSPISGHKSVSWYQQVLGQGPQFIFQYYEKEERGRGNFPDRFSARQFPNYSSELNVNALLLGDSALYLCASSRDRSHSYNEQFFGPGTRLTVL.

The chain combines TRBV10-1 with TRBJ2-3; a weak D match, TRBD2 (7 bases). V was trimmed by 2 bases and J by 2 bases, leaving 11 bases between them. CDR1 and CDR2 (germline): WNHNN, SYGVQD (reference sequence). The CDR3 is 15 amino acids. CDR3 protein: CASSEPAGATDTQYF. The CDR3 nucleotides read TGCGCCAGCAGTGAGCCCGCGGGGGCCACAGATACGCAGTATTTT.

The rearrangement joins TRBV30 to TRBJ2-7; no firm D call. V was cut by 0 bases and J by 3 bases, with 9 bases left in between. CDR1 is GTSNPN and CDR2 is SVGIG in the germline V gene (reference sequence). The length of the CDR3 is 13 residues. Here the CDR3 reads CAWSVPDVYEQYF. The CDR3 coding sequence is TGTGCCTGGAGTGTACCTGATGTCTACGAGCAGTACTTC.

This sequence joins TRBV28 and TRBJ1-6; weak D call: TRBD1 (6 bases). The germline V gene has CDR1 MDHEN and CDR2 SYDVKM. The CDR3 has 14 amino acids. Trimming took off 6 bases at V and 4 bases at J, with 10 bases between the two ends. The DNA of the CDR3 is TGTGCCAGCAGGTCAGGGACATATAATTCACCCCTCCACTTT. This translates into CASRSGTYNSPLHF.

The chain combines TRBV5-1 with TRBJ2-7, with TRBD1 matching 12 bases. CDR3 length: 14 residues. Germline CDR1 and CDR2: SGHRS and YFSETQ. The trim removed 6 bases at V and 5 bases at J, leaving 6 bases unmatched. In nucleotides, the CDR3 is TGCGCCAGCAACTCGGGACAGGGGGCCGACGAGCAGTACTTC. Translating it yields CASNSGQGADEQYF.